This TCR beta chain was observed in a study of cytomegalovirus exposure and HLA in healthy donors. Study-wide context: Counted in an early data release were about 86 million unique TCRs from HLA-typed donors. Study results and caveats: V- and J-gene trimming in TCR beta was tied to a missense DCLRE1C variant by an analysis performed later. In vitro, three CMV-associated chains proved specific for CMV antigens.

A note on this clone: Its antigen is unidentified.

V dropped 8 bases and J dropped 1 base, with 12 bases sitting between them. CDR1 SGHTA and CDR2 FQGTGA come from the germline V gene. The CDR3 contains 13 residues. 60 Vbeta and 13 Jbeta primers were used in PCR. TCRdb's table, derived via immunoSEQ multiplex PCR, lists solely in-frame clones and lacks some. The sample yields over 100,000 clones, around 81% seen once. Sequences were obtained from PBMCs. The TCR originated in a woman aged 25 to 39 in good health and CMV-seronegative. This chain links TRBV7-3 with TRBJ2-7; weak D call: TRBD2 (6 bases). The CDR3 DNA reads TGTGCCAGCGCCCCCGCGGGATCCTACGAGCAGTACTTC. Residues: CASAPAGSYEQYF. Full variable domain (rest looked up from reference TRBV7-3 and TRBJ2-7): GAGVSQTPSNKVTEKGKYVELRCDPISGHTALYWYRQSLGQGPEFLIYFQGTGAADDSGLPNDRFFAVRPEGSVSTLKIQRTERGDSAVYLCASAPAGSYEQYFGPGTRLTVT.